Listed here are 28 T cell receptor beta chains from one sample, sequenced in a study of preoperative IRX-2 immunotherapy in early breast cancer. The protocol was immunoSEQ multiplex PCR, while the TCRdb copy is restricted to in-frame clones and leaves out a portion. The sample shows around 30,000 clones, about four fifths of them seen only once. Described treatment: preoperative locoregional IRX-2 cytokine immunotherapy. The specimen comprised lymph node tissue, sampled before IRX-2 immunotherapy. The origin of the receptors is a human donor with breast cancer.

This clone showed up just a few times. The CDR3 bases are TGCGCCAGCAGCTTGGCGGCCGGACAGAATGAAAAACTGTTTTTT. This sequence encodes CASSLAAGQNEKLFF. The chain has TRBV5-1 and TRBJ1-4; possible D gene TRBD1, 6 bases. V lost 0 bases, J lost 5 bases, and 11 bases lay in between. Germline CDR1 SGHRS, CDR2 YFSETQ. There are 15 residues in the CDR3.

Concerning this clone itself: Other DNA sequences in this sample translate to the same CDR3. The gene calls are TRBV28 and TRBJ1-2; no clear D gene. With 4 bases removed from V and 2 bases from J, the gap between germline ends came to 11 bases. Germline assignment: CDR1 MDHEN and CDR2 SYDVKM. The CDR3 length is 14 residues. The CDR3 reads CASSSSPLNYGYTF. The CDR3 DNA follows: TGTGCCAGCAGTTCCTCGCCCCTGAACTATGGCTACACCTTC.

As for this clone: One end of the junction is discordant with germline, which a read error may explain. The chain couples TRBV15 to TRBJ2-1, with 7 bases identical to TRBD1. The germline V gene encodes CDR1 LNHNV and CDR2 YYDKDF (reference sequence). This CDR3 contains 15 residues. For the CDR3, the DNA is TGTGCCAGCAGCTTAAACAGGGGCTCCTACAATGAGCAGTTCTTC. This encodes CASSLNRGSYNEQFF.

The rearrangement uses TRBV29-1 and TRBJ1-1, with unresolved D. CDR1 and CDR2 from the germline V gene are SQVTM and ANQGSEA. Between the trimmed V and J ends, which lost 0 bases and 1 base, there was a span of 3 bases. The length of the CDR3 is 12 residues. The CDR3 protein is CSVEDGNTEAFF. The CDR3 DNA is TGCAGCGTTGAAGACGGGAACACTGAAGCTTTCTTT.

The chain couples TRBV5-1 to TRBJ1-4, with D perhaps TRBD1 (6 bases). CDR3 length equals 14 residues. The germline V gene encodes CDR1 SGHRS and CDR2 YFSETQ. V lost 0 bases, J lost 8 bases, and 11 bases lay in between. CDR3 protein: CASSLGQVGEKLFF. The CDR3 coding sequence is TGCGCCAGCAGCTTGGGACAGGTGGGGGAAAAACTGTTTTTT.

This sequence joins TRBV6-8 and TRBJ1-6; no clear D. With 5 bases removed from V and 8 bases from J, the gap between germline ends came to 10 bases. Germline CDR1 and CDR2: MNHGY and SAAAGT. The CDR3 length is 13 residues. DNA for the CDR3: TGTGCCAGCAGTAACGGGATCTATTCACCCCTCCACTTT. Amino acids: CASSNGIYSPLHF.

The rearrangement joins TRBV22-1 to TRBJ2-7; the table calls TRBD2, which could not be checked here. TRBV22-1 is an annotated pseudogene. The length of the CDR3 is 13 residues. The CDR3 DNA sequence: TGTGCCAGCAGTTTCAGGGAGGGGGACGAGCAGTACTTC. Its translation is CASSFREGDEQYF.

J is TRBJ2-7 and V is TRBV1; the table's D call of TRBD2 was not tested on the DNA. TRBV1 counts as a pseudogene. The CDR3 contains 15 residues. CDR3 region: CASSSPGGTSYEQYF. The CDR3 DNA reads TGCGCCAGCAGCTCTCCGGGAGGGACCTCCTACGAGCAGTACTTC.

The rearrangement links TRBV11-3 to TRBJ2-1; TRBD1 agrees at 9 bases. The germline gives CDR1 SGHNT, CDR2 YENEEA. V trimming: 5 bases; J trimming: 6 bases; junction bases outside the gene matches: 8. This CDR3 comprises 15 residues. CDR3 sequence reads: CASSLRQGQGNEQFF. The CDR3 coding sequence is TGTGCCAGCAGCCTCAGACAGGGACAGGGCAATGAGCAGTTCTTC.

The J gene is TRBJ2-7, the V gene TRBV11-3; unclear D gene. The CDR3 contains 14 residues. V was pared by 2 bases and J by 1 base, with 9 bases between. Germline CDR1 SGHNT, CDR2 YENEEA. The CDR3 DNA sequence: TGTGCCAGCAGCTTATCTGGAGTTTCCTACGAGCAGTACTTC. It encodes CASSLSGVSYEQYF.

This chain connects TRBV6-8 to TRBJ1-3; D is ambiguous. CDR1 and CDR2 (germline): MNHGY, SAAAGT. The CDR3 has 14 residues. V lost 2 bases and J lost 1, with 6 bases in between. CDR3 nucleotide sequence: TGTGCCAGCAGTTACAGTGAATCTGGAAACACCATATATTTT. This sequence encodes CASSYSESGNTIYF.

The genes are TRBV11-3 and TRBJ2-7; 10 nucleotides match TRBD1. This CDR3 contains 14 residues. V dropped 7 bases and J dropped 3; count of bases not matched to a gene: 6. Germline lookup yields CDR1 SGHNT and CDR2 YENEEA. CDR3 in DNA: TGTGCCAGCAAAAGGACAGGGGGATTCTACGAGCAGTACTTC. It is translated as CASKRTGGFYEQYF.

This clone was counted between two and nine times. The CDR3 sequence is CASNRLDGLNTEAFF. The CDR3 DNA follows: TGTGCCAGCAATCGACTGGACGGTCTGAACACTGAAGCTTTCTTT. The V gene is TRBV6-8, the J gene TRBJ1-1; D is undetermined. The CDR3 runs to 15 residues. The germline gives CDR1 MNHGY, CDR2 SAAAGT. The V gene lost 7 bases and the J gene lost 0 bases, with 15 bases spanning the gap.

The chain couples TRBV6-4 to TRBJ1-5, with D maybe TRBD1 (5 bases). The V and J ends lost 7 bases and 4 bases respectively, with 23 bases between them. Germline lookup yields CDR1 MRHNA and CDR2 SNTAGT. This CDR3 is built from 17 residues. The chain's CDR3 is CASTSTGGMTANQPQHF. The CDR3 DNA reads TGTGCCAGCACCTCTACGGGGGGTATGACAGCGAATCAGCCCCAGCATTTT.

Of note for this clone: At one end, the junction sequence differs from germline, possibly due to a read error. The chain combines TRBV7-4 with TRBJ2-2; D is possibly TRBD2 (6 bases). This CDR3 contains 13 residues. Germline V gives CDR1 SGHVT, CDR2 SQSDAQ. The CDR3 spells CASSLAVTGELFF. CDR3 sequence (DNA): TGTGCTAGCAGCTTAGCGGTTACCGGGGAGCTGTTTTTT.

The CDR3 nucleotides read TGTGCCAGCACAAGAGGGGGAGGCGATGAGCAGTTCTTC. Translating gives CASTRGGGDEQFF. This chain joins TRBV6-8 and TRBJ2-1; D possibly matches TRBD1 or TRBD2 (6 bases each). V was trimmed by 7 bases and J by 8 bases, leaving 15 bases between them. The CDR3 totals 13 residues. CDR1 MNHGY and CDR2 SAAAGT come from the germline V gene.

The chain is built from TRBV28 and TRBJ2-2; D possibly corresponds to TRBD2 (5 bases). This CDR3 has 20 residues. V gave up 1 base and J gave up 6 bases, with 27 bases separating them. From germline, CDR1 is MDHEN and CDR2 SYDVKM. CDR3 protein: CASSLSNPRPGLRIPGELFF. CDR3 DNA: TGTGCCAGCAGTTTATCCAACCCCCGGCCCGGACTGAGAATCCCCGGGGAGCTGTTTTTT.

The CDR3 is CASSQVLGLVDGANYGYTF. The CDR3, as DNA: TGTGCCAGCAGCCAAGTCCTGGGACTAGTGGACGGAGCAAACTATGGCTACACCTTC. The chain couples TRBV11-3 to TRBJ1-2; D may be TRBD1 (5 bases). V was shortened by 5 bases and J by 2 bases, with 27 bases between the two germline ends. Per germline, CDR1 SGHNT and CDR2 YENEEA. The CDR3 extends over 19 amino acids.

The rearrangement joins TRBV6-8 to TRBJ1-1; the D gene is possibly TRBD1 (6 bases). This CDR3 has 13 amino acids. Germline lookup yields CDR1 MNHGY and CDR2 SAAAGT. V lost 5 bases, J lost 6 bases, and 13 bases lay in between. This chain's CDR3 is CASSTTGFAEAFF. The CDR3 DNA reads as TGTGCCAGCAGTACCACAGGGTTCGCTGAAGCTTTCTTT.

The V gene is TRBV11-3, the J gene TRBJ2-7; D is uncertain. This CDR3 has 14 amino acids. V lost 4 bases to trimming and J lost 2 bases, with 12 bases between them. Per the germline V gene, CDR1 is SGHNT and CDR2 is YENEEA. The CDR3: CASSSYGFTYEQYF. The DNA of the CDR3 is TGTGCCAGCAGCTCGTATGGATTTACCTACGAGCAGTACTTC.

The chain combines TRBV5-1 with TRBJ2-2, with D uncertain. This CDR3 spans 14 amino acids. Germline CDR1 reads SGHRS; CDR2 reads YFSETQ. V gave up 0 bases and J gave up 6 bases, with 9 bases separating them. As DNA, the CDR3 is TGCGCCAGCAGCTTGGAATCGAGGTCCGGGGAGCTGTTTTTT. It translates to CASSLESRSGELFF. Combining the CDR3 with reference TRBV5-1 and TRBJ2-2 gives the whole variable domain KAGVTQTPRYLIKTRGQQVTLSCSPISGHRSVSWYQQTPGQGLQFLFEYFSETQRNKGNFPGRFSGRQFSNSRSEMNVSTLELGDSALYLCASSLESRSGELFFGEGSRLTVL.

The rearrangement joins TRBV12-5 to TRBJ1-1; D uncertain. The CDR3 extends over 13 amino acids. Germline CDR1 LGHNT, CDR2 FRNRAP. CDR3 bases: TGTGCCAGCCACGACTGGTCGAACACTGAAGCTTTCTTT. It specifies CASHDWSNTEAFF.

Only one count was recorded for this clone. In nucleotides, the CDR3 is TGTGCCAGCAGCCCGAGGACAGGGGTTAAGGAAAAACTGTTTTTT. Translated, it gives CASSPRTGVKEKLFF. The chain employs TRBV11-3 and TRBJ1-4; the match to TRBD1 covers 9 bases. This CDR3 has 15 amino acids. Germline V gene data show CDR1 as SGHNT and CDR2 as YENEEA. After removal of 5 bases from V and 8 bases from J, the junction contained 9 bases not matched to a gene.

The chain carries TRBV5-1 and TRBJ2-6, with 8 positions matching TRBD1. CDR1 is SGHRS and CDR2 is YFSETQ in the germline V gene. This CDR3 contains 18 residues. The V and J ends lost 1 base and 0 bases, in that order; junction bases with no gene match: 6. This CDR3 reads CASSLRGQGASGANVLTF. CDR3 DNA: TGCGCCAGCAGCTTGCGCGGACAGGGCGCCTCTGGGGCCAACGTCCTGACTTTC.

This clone was seen more than once but under ten times. This chain uses TRBV22-1 with TRBJ2-3; the table's TRBD1 call for D was not verified on the DNA. TRBV22-1 is assigned pseudogene status. The CDR3 length is 19 residues. The CDR3 region is CASSLLLTKTGGVSDTQYF. CDR3 coding DNA: TGTGCCAGCAGTCTACTATTGACCAAGACAGGGGGCGTTTCAGATACGCAGTATTTT.

The chain employs TRBV6-8 and TRBJ1-6; D gene ambiguous. Germline CDR1 is MNHGY and CDR2 is SAAAGT. There are 14 residues in the CDR3. The ends were cut back, 0 bases at V and 11 bases at J, with 11 bases in the middle. Written as DNA, the CDR3 is TGTGCCAGCAGTTACTCGGGTCGGGATACACCCCTCCACTTT. Protein: CASSYSGRDTPLHF.

Concerning this clone: One end of the junction fails to match germline, which may point to a read error. The chain is built from TRBV19 and TRBJ1-1, with 7 bases that match TRBD1. There are 15 residues in the CDR3. Per germline, CDR1 LNHDA and CDR2 SQIVND (reference sequence). The CDR3 is CASSRRTGENPEAFF. For the CDR3, the DNA is TGTGCCAGTAGTCGTAGGACAGGAGAGAACCCTGAAGCTTTCTTT.

The chain couples TRBV11-3 to TRBJ2-7; a weak D match, TRBD1 (6 bases). The V gene's germline CDR1 is SGHNT and CDR2 YENEEA. Between the trimmed V and J ends, which lost 5 bases and 5 bases, there was a span of 16 bases. The CDR3 has 14 amino acids. The CDR3 DNA follows: TGTGCCAGCAGCCCCCTGGGGGCTCTTCACGAGCAGTACTTC. Translation gives CASSPLGALHEQYF.